Following are 3 T cell receptor beta chains from one sample sequenced in a study of neurological immune-mediated disorders. TCRdb recomputed calls from the 5' RACE reads with MiXCR, one row per CDR3 protein. The sample records over 45,000 distinct CDR3 sequences, about 25% being singletons. Input material: PBMCs. All receptors derive from a woman in her 70s in good health.

This clonotype occurred many times. The CDR3 spells CATSREPTRRETQYF. CDR3 bases: TGTGCCACCAGCAGAGAACCGACTAGACGAGAGACCCAGTACTTC. V and J are TRBV15 and TRBJ2-5; a possible D gene is TRBD2 (6 bases). CDR3 length equals 15 residues. V lost 0 bases and J 4 bases, leaving 12 bases between the germline ends. The germline gives CDR1 LNHNV, CDR2 YYDKDF (reference sequence).

This clonotype was detected many times. V is TRBV27 and J is TRBJ1-4; D unclear. Germline V CDR1 and CDR2: MNHEY, SMNVEV (reference sequence). Trimming shortened V by 3 bases and J by 6 bases, and 5 bases separated the two germline ends. The CDR3 spans 12 residues. The CDR3: CASSFRDEKLFF. The CDR3 region has the DNA TGTGCCAGCAGTTTTAGGGATGAAAAACTGTTTTTT.

This chain links TRBV7-2 with TRBJ2-1; D could derive from TRBD1 or TRBD2 (5 bases each). Germline assignment: CDR1 SGHTA and CDR2 FQGNSA. V lost 5 bases, J lost 2 bases, and 13 bases lay in between. The CDR3 has 15 residues. CDR3 loop: CASSPGTYPYNEQFF. The CDR3 DNA is TGTGCCAGCAGCCCTGGGACCTACCCCTACAATGAGCAGTTCTTC.